The text below deals with one T cell receptor beta chain. The antigen this receptor binds is unknown. No much larger clone exists at a distance of one base, and base qualities are not known. The sample's time point, from its label and the paper: blood 2 weeks post-SBRT. This specimen's treatment or condition label, per the study, means: 15 Gy SBRT to primary tumor, nephrectomy 4 weeks later. To follow tumor-enriched clonotypes, serial peripheral blood was collected from radiation-treated patients at baseline and at 2 weeks and 4 weeks after SBRT. Every patient had renal cell carcinoma of clear cell pathology. Genomic DNA for TCR sequencing was prepared using the QIAamp DNA Blood Mini Kit (Qiagen). The analyses included only samples that passed all quality control checks. These data belong to a study of radiation and T cells in renal cell carcinoma (TCRdb year 2020). Regarding the complete study: Samples were obtained from a clinical trial, in which 15 Gy stereotactic body radiation therapy was delivered to primary renal cell carcinomas and nephrectomy was performed 4 weeks later. In total, roughly 53 samples underwent TCR beta sequencing: some 25 tumors plus 27 peripheral blood samples. Across all 50 or so samples, several million unique CDR3 nucleotide sequences encoding 2,658,974 unique CDR3 amino acid sequences were identified.

Paper-wide results and their limitations: With a single-armed trial design, the study had no way to address how radiation dose or scheduling affects the TCR repertoire. Because pretreatment tumor biopsies were not available, the study could not determine whether clonotypes were already present within the tumor at baseline. An increase in top tumor clonotypes in blood was observed from baseline to 2 weeks post-radiation, followed by contraction by 4 weeks, which was taken to suggest transient expansion of tumor-resident clones. Changes in the blood repertoire were not tracked past 4 weeks after treatment.

Following the manufacturer's recommendations, the immunoSEQ kit was used to generate TCR beta libraries from genomic DNA. To prepare the libraries, a first multiplex PCR with proprietary primers was run, followed by a second PCR that added unique barcodes, and a bead cleanup was done after each round. A kit-provided positive control reaction and a negative control reaction were included in every sample batch. The final libraries were assessed on an Agilent 4200 TapeStation D1000 ScreenTape, pooled by volume, and quantified by qPCR. An Illumina NextSeq500 fitted with a MidOutput 150-cycle cartridge performed the sequencing, running 156 Read1 cycles and 15 Index1 cycles with the kit's custom primers. The pooled library was loaded at 0.75 to 1 pM with an approximately 22% PhiX control spike-in. Per the authors' processing: Vendor-processed data were analyzed in R, with a clonotype defined as all T cells sharing the same CDR3 nucleotide sequence. In the clone abundance analyses, frequencies were normalized to the 10,000 most abundant clones in each sample. Public T cell clones, averaging fewer than five per sample, were removed before analysis. An abundance difference of at least 32-fold between compartments was the criterion for calling clonotypes tumor-enriched or baseline blood-enriched. A beta-binomial differential abundance model was applied to find clonotypes that expanded or contracted between blood time points. Tumor-blood repertoire similarity was measured with the Baroni-Urbani and Buser coefficient, and groups were compared using two-tailed Wilcoxon tests in R. What TCRdb holds here is the immuneACCESS table cut down to in-frame rearrangements. Part of the clones is not present; checked against another copy, under half of the missing clones reflect an unresolved V gene, and the others are unexplained. V and J calls and clone size come straight from that table; D and trimming were deduced from the DNA. Recorded for this sample are over 60,000 clones; roughly 79% of them occurred a single time. About 7% of the sample goes to the ten largest clones.

The sequencing here drew on blood, taken from a patient whose treatment included radiotherapy and nephrectomy. This receptor was obtained from a man between 60 and 75 years old with renal cell carcinoma.

Read as DNA, the sequence is TGTGCCAGTAGGTCCCCCGTCGGCGGGAGTGGCAATGAGCAGTTCTTC. Its translation is CASRSPVGGSGNEQFF. Recombination connected TRBV19 to TRBJ2-1; a stretch of 7 junction bases matches TRBD2. CDR1 and CDR2 were assigned from the germline V gene (reference sequence) as LNHDA and SQIVND. V and J are trimmed by 6 bases and 6 bases, and the gene matches miss 14 bases of the junction. From the cysteine through the phenylalanine, the CDR3 covers 16 amino acids. The sequence is cut down to CDR3 DNA, 48 bases in frame from base 1.